These 7 T cell receptor beta chains were sequenced from one sample in a study of T cell repertoires in ileal Crohn's disease. Assay: immunoSEQ multiplex PCR; the TCRdb copy retains only in-frame clones and omits some. The table includes about 18,000 clones, roughly three quarters detected once. The time point here: inflamed ileum from the surgical specimen. Sequences were obtained from ileal tissue. The receptors shown here come from an adult with Crohn's disease.

This clone was counted between two and nine times. This chain connects TRBV2 to TRBJ1-2; maybe TRBD1 (6 bases). The germline V gene encodes CDR1 SNHLY and CDR2 FYNNEI. With 6 bases removed from V and 2 bases from J, the gap between germline ends came to 13 bases. CDR3 length: 14 amino acids. The CDR3 is CASSPTGSNYGYTF. CDR3 bases: TGTGCCAGCAGCCCCACAGGGTCCAACTATGGCTACACCTTC.

This clone was picked up a small number of times. The chain links TRBV2 to TRBJ2-7; 9 positions agree with TRBD2. Germline V gene data show CDR1 as SNHLY and CDR2 as FYNNEI. The V and J ends lost 7 bases and 7 bases, in that order; junction bases with no gene match: 5. The CDR3 consists of 12 residues. CDR3 amino acids: CASTGSGSEQYF. CDR3 in DNA: TGTGCCAGCACTGGTAGCGGGAGTGAGCAGTACTTC.

This clone was detected once. The chain joins TRBV7-2 to TRBJ2-5, with 7 positions matching TRBD1. Per the germline V gene, CDR1 is SGHTA and CDR2 is FQGNSA. Trimming at V came to 5 bases and at J to 4 bases, leaving 10 bases not matched to a gene. This CDR3 is built from 15 residues. The CDR3 spells CASSLQTGQGETQYF. DNA of the CDR3: TGTGCCAGCAGCCTCCAGACAGGGCAAGGAGAGACCCAGTACTTC.

This sequence joins TRBV2 and TRBJ1-6; 8 positions match TRBD1. The length of the CDR3 is 16 residues. Trimming at V came to 7 bases and at J to 0 bases, leaving 5 bases not matched to a gene. CDR1 is SNHLY, CDR2 FYNNEI, per germline. The CDR3 DNA follows: TGTGCCAGCACTAATGACAGGGGCTCCTATAATTCACCCCTCCACTTT. As protein: CASTNDRGSYNSPLHF.

CDR3: CASSFSTSGGNSNIQYF. The DNA for the CDR3 is TGTGCCAGCAGCTTCTCAACTAGCGGGGGAAACTCAAACATTCAGTACTTC. The chain has TRBV11-2 and TRBJ2-4; 11 nucleotides agree with TRBD2. V dropped 3 bases and J dropped 6; count of bases not matched to a gene: 10. The germline V gene has CDR1 SGHAT and CDR2 FQNNGV. This CDR3 has 17 amino acids.

The V call is TRBV4-1, the J call TRBJ1-5; D not certain. Deletions cut 4 bases from V and 6 bases from J, with 13 bases between. The germline V gene encodes CDR1 MGHRA and CDR2 YSYEKL. This CDR3 is 14 amino acids long. The CDR3 protein is CASSRHGEGQPQHF. The CDR3 bases are TGCGCCAGCAGCCGGCACGGGGAAGGTCAGCCCCAGCATTTT.

In this sample, this clone is medium-sized. J is TRBJ2-7 and V is TRBV28, with 7 bases fitting TRBD1. Looked up from germline, CDR1 is MDHEN and CDR2 is SYDVKM. V was clipped by 6 bases and J by 3 bases; unmatched bases: 11. This CDR3 has 15 residues. The DNA for the CDR3 is TGTGCCAGCAGCACAGACCCGACAGGGCACTACGAGCAGTACTTC. Translated: CASSTDPTGHYEQYF.